A single TCR beta chain is shown here with its context. No antigen is known for it. J was trimmed by 8 bases and V by 0 bases; bases with no gene match: 7. The CDR3 is made up of 16 amino acids. The germline gives CDR1 MNHNY, CDR2 SVGAGI (reference sequence). The PCR ran on 60 Vbeta and 13 Jbeta primers. Produced via immunoSEQ multiplex PCR; TCRdb's table is partial and in-frame only. The table includes around 180,000 clones, around four fifths detected once. This sample stems from a study of cytomegalovirus exposure and HLA in healthy donors. General study points: Cytomegalovirus status, reportedly, was diagnosed with high specificity and sensitivity by the classifier.

The chain recombines TRBV6-6 with TRBJ2-1; 10 bases line up with TRBD1. This TCR was recovered from a boy aged 2-9 years in good health and CMV-seronegative. The sequencing input was PBMCs. CDR3 DNA: TGTGCCAGCAGTTACTCGAAGGGGACAGGGGCAGATGAGCAGTTCTTC. It yields the protein CASSYSKGTGADEQFF.